What follows describes a single T cell receptor beta chain. Its antigen is not known. The sample originates from a study of OX40 agonist ivuxolimab in advanced cancers. Germline V gene lookup returns CDR1 LNHDA and CDR2 SQIVND (reference sequence). The length of the CDR3 is 13 residues. Unmatched junction bases numbered 1, after V lost 6 bases and J lost 2 bases. Study outcomes and limitations: Undetermined was the antigen specificity of the expanded peripheral T cells.

The protocol was immunoSEQ multiplex PCR, while the TCRdb copy is restricted to in-frame clones and leaves out a portion. The table has 59,000 or so clones, 82% seen once. The V and J genes are TRBV19 and TRBJ1-3, with 7 bases identical to TRBD1. The input for sequencing was CD4+ or CD8+ T cells sorted from blood, taken in a trial of the OX40 agonist ivuxolimab. The sequence derives from an adult with an advanced solid tumor such as melanoma, head and neck, liver or kidney cancer. The CDR3 loop is CASSGQAGNTIYF. The DNA of the CDR3 is TGTGCCAGTAGCGGACAGGCTGGAAACACCATATATTTT.